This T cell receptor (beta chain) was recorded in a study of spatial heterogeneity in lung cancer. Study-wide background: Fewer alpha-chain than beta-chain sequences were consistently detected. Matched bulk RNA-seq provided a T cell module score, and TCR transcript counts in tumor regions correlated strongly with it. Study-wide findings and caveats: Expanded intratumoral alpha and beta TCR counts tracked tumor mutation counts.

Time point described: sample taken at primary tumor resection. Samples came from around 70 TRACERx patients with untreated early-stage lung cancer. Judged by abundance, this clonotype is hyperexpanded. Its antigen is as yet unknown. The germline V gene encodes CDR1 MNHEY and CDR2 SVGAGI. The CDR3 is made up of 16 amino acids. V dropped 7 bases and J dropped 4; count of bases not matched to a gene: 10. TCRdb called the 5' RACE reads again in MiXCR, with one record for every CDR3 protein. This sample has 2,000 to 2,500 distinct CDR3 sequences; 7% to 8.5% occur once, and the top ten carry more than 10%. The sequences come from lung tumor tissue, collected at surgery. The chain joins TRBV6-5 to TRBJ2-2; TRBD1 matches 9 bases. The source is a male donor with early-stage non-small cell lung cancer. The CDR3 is CASTLQGASGTGELFF. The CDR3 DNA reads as TGTGCCAGCACTTTACAGGGGGCGTCGGGCACCGGGGAGCTGTTTTTT.